Each of the 32 T cell receptor beta chains below was sequenced from the same sample in a study of shared clonotypes between healthy human individuals. Assay used: immunoSEQ multiplex PCR; TCRdb lists only in-frame clones, some missing. Altogether some 2 million clones are present, 95% being singletons, with the ten largest covering 0.1% to 0.15%. Sequenced material: naive CD4+ T cells sorted from blood. Subset in this sample: CD45RA+ positively selected. All receptors derive from a man aged 18-30 years in good health.

The V call is TRBV15, the J call TRBJ2-1, with 11 bases fitting TRBD2. From germline, CDR1 is LNHNV and CDR2 YYDKDF (reference sequence). The CDR3 is 18 amino acids. The junction had 6 bases not matched to a gene; V was cut back by 1 base and J by 1 base. CDR3 sequence reads: CATSRAEGTSGSYNEQFF. CDR3 DNA: TGTGCCACCAGCAGAGCTGAAGGGACTAGCGGATCCTACAATGAGCAGTTCTTC.

The chain uses TRBV5-1 and TRBJ2-1; 7 bases fit TRBD2. Trimming took 0 bases from V and 15 from J; bases not matched to a gene: 6. The CDR3 runs to 12 residues. CDR1 SGHRS and CDR2 YFSETQ come from the germline V gene. The DNA of the CDR3 is TGCGCCAGCAGCTTGGAGGGAGCGGGAAGGTTCTTC. It encodes CASSLEGAGRFF.

The DNA for the CDR3 is TGTGCCAGTAGTGAACTTAGCGGGGGCGTTAAGAACACCGGGGAGCTGTTTTTT. It codes for CASSELSGGVKNTGELFF. The V call is TRBV19, the J call TRBJ2-2; TRBD2 agrees at 9 bases. The CDR3 totals 18 residues. Germline trimming cut 5 bases from V and 1 base from J; bases unmatched to any gene: 11. In germline, CDR1 is LNHDA, CDR2 SQIVND (reference sequence). Full variable domain (outside the CDR3, taken from reference TRBV19 and TRBJ2-2): DGGITQSPKYLFRKEGQNVTLSCEQNLNHDAMYWYRQDPGQGLRLIYYSQIVNDFQKGDIAEGYSVSREKKESFPLTVTSAQKNPTAFYLCASSELSGGVKNTGELFFGEGSRLTVL.

In its sample, this clone was seen many times. CDR3 DNA: TGTGCCAGCTCACCACCTTCAGCGGGAGCGACAGATACGCAGTATTTT. Residues: CASSPPSAGATDTQYF. The chain recombines TRBV18 with TRBJ2-3, with 8 bases lining up with TRBD2. The length of the CDR3 is 16 residues. CDR1 is KGHSH and CDR2 is LQKENI in the germline V gene. Unmatched junction bases numbered 5, after V lost 0 bases and J lost 3 bases.

This sequence joins TRBV4-1 and TRBJ2-5, with 12 bases matching TRBD2. The J call is doubtful: the DNA matches TRBJ2-7 better. Germline CDR1 is MGHRA and CDR2 is YSYEKL. The CDR3 totals 16 residues. CDR3 residues: CASSQLASGRAREQYF. The CDR3 nucleotides read TGCGCCAGCAGCCAACTAGCTAGCGGGAGGGCCCGCGAGCAGTACTTC.

This rearrangement joins TRBV2 to TRBJ2-7; TRBD2 matches at 16 bases. The CDR3 totals 14 residues. V lost 8 bases and J lost 2; bases outside the gene matches: 0. Germline loops: CDR1 SNHLY, CDR2 FYNNEI. The CDR3 protein is CASGTSGGAYEQYF. In nucleotides, the CDR3 is TGTGCCAGCGGGACTAGCGGGGGGGCCTACGAGCAGTACTTC.

The table lists this clone with a count of one. The same CDR3 arises from other DNA sequences in this sample as well. V usage is TRBV7-9 and J usage is TRBJ1-1; D unresolved. The V gene's germline CDR1 is SEHNR and CDR2 FQNEAQ (reference sequence). The ends were cut back, 0 bases at V and 1 base at J, with 3 bases in the middle. The CDR3 has 13 residues. The CDR3 coding sequence is TGTGCCAGCAGCTTAGCCCCGAACACTGAAGCTTTCTTT. Protein: CASSLAPNTEAFF.

The rearrangement uses TRBV5-1 and TRBJ2-7, with TRBD1 identical over 7 bases. The CDR3 contains 14 residues. The junction had 8 bases not matched to a gene; V was cut back by 5 bases and J by 3 bases. Germline V gene lookup returns CDR1 SGHRS and CDR2 YFSETQ. The CDR3 sequence: CASRPWTGNYEQYF. For the CDR3, the DNA is TGCGCCAGCAGACCGTGGACAGGCAACTACGAGCAGTACTTC.

The chain employs TRBV6-5 and TRBJ2-7; D is perhaps TRBD2 (5 bases). Per germline, CDR1 MNHEY and CDR2 SVGAGI. V shed 1 base and J shed 2 bases, with 9 bases lying between them. This CDR3 comprises 14 residues. The CDR3 loop is CASSYLPGAYEQYF. The CDR3 DNA reads TGTGCCAGCAGTTACTTGCCCGGGGCCTACGAGCAGTACTTC.

The chain recombines TRBV6-5 with TRBJ1-5; tentative D call: TRBD1 (6 bases). Germline V gene lookup returns CDR1 MNHEY and CDR2 SVGAGI. The V end lost 2 bases, the J end lost 0 bases, and 11 bases lay between the germline ends. The CDR3 contains 16 residues. CDR3 coding DNA: TGTGCCAGCAGTTACGACGACAGGTATAGCAATCAGCCCCAGCATTTT. Translating it yields CASSYDDRYSNQPQHF.

This chain links TRBV7-2 with TRBJ1-1; a possible D gene is TRBD1 (6 bases). Germline assignment: CDR1 SGHTA and CDR2 FQGNSA. This CDR3 is built from 16 residues. V dropped 4 bases and J dropped 5 bases, with 20 bases sitting between them. CDR3 bases: TGTGCCAGCAGCTCGTCGTCAGGGGCGTTGGGAACTGAAGCTTTCTTT. Its protein is CASSSSSGALGTEAFF.

This clone was counted a single time. The chain uses TRBV7-9 and TRBJ2-2; D is ambiguous. The V gene lost 1 base and the J gene lost 6 bases, with 6 bases spanning the gap. This CDR3 is 13 amino acids long. Germline V gene data show CDR1 as SEHNR and CDR2 as FQNEAQ (reference sequence). In DNA form, the CDR3 reads TGTGCCAGCAGCTTAGACGGGCCCGGGGAGCTGTTTTTT. This encodes CASSLDGPGELFF.

This clone came up once. The CDR3, as DNA: TGTGCCAGCCTCAGGGTGCTGCAAGAGACCCAGTACTTC. Translated, it gives CASLRVLQETQYF. The rearrangement joins TRBV6-1 to TRBJ2-5; possible D gene TRBD1, 5 bases. Germline V lookup: CDR1 MNHNS, CDR2 SASEGT. The CDR3 runs to 13 residues. Trimming left V 8 bases short and J 2 bases short, with 12 bases between.

This chain connects TRBV9 to TRBJ2-1; the match to TRBD1 covers 10 bases. The CDR3 runs 13 residues. The germline gives CDR1 SGDLS, CDR2 YYNGEE. After removal of 10 bases from V and 1 base from J, the junction contained 2 bases not matched to a gene. Here the CDR3 reads CASDRGSYNEQFF. The CDR3 nucleotides are TGTGCCTCGGACAGGGGGTCCTACAATGAGCAGTTCTTC.

V usage is TRBV25-1 and J usage is TRBJ2-1; possibly TRBD2 for D (6 bases). V gave up 3 bases and J gave up 9 bases, with 15 bases separating them. The length of the CDR3 is 14 residues. Germline V gene sequence: CDR1 MGHDK, CDR2 SYGVNS. As DNA, the CDR3 is TGTGCCAGCAGTGATCCCTTCCTAGCGTTTGAGCAGTTCTTC. This translates into CASSDPFLAFEQFF.

The chain combines TRBV7-9 with TRBJ1-1, with a weak D call TRBD1 (6 bases). Germline V gene data show CDR1 as SEHNR and CDR2 as FQNEAQ (reference sequence). Trimming removed 1 base at V and 2 bases at J, with 11 bases between. The CDR3 loop spans 15 amino acids. CDR3 bases: TGTGCCAGCAGCTTAGGGAGGACAGCAAACACTGAAGCTTTCTTT. Translated: CASSLGRTANTEAFF.

The chain combines TRBV18 with TRBJ2-2, with D perhaps matching TRBD1 or TRBD2 (5 bases each). The CDR3 has 18 amino acids. V was cut by 2 bases and J by 3 bases, with 19 bases left in between. Germline V gives CDR1 KGHSH, CDR2 LQKENI. The CDR3 here is CASSPEGRSPLYTGELFF. CDR3 coding DNA: TGTGCCAGCTCACCAGAGGGACGCTCGCCACTATACACCGGGGAGCTGTTTTTT.

V is TRBV7-6 and J is TRBJ2-1; no clear D gene. Germline V lookup: CDR1 SGHVS, CDR2 FNYEAQ. V lost 2 bases, J lost 0 bases, and 14 bases lay in between. The CDR3 is 17 amino acids. The CDR3, as DNA: TGTGCCAGCAGCTTATCCAACGGTTATTTCTCCTACAATGAGCAGTTCTTC. Amino acids: CASSLSNGYFSYNEQFF.

The chain couples TRBV5-1 to TRBJ1-4; TRBD1 matches at 7 bases. V was pared by 4 bases and J by 8 bases, with 8 bases of the junction left unmatched. The germline CDR1 and CDR2 sequences are SGHRS and YFSETQ. This CDR3 region has 14 residues. The CDR3 DNA is TGCGCCAGCAGCCCGGGGACAGTCGGGGAAAAACTGTTTTTT. Its protein product is CASSPGTVGEKLFF.

CDR3 loop: CASSAGQWTLGDTQYF. The DNA of the CDR3 is TGTGCCAGCAGCGCCGGACAGTGGACCCTAGGAGATACGCAGTATTTT. V gene TRBV9 combines with J gene TRBJ2-3; maybe TRBD1 (6 bases). The CDR3 consists of 16 residues. V was cut by 3 bases and J by 5 bases, with 19 bases left in between. Germline CDR1 SGDLS, CDR2 YYNGEE.

The chain has TRBV30 and TRBJ1-1; D unclear. This CDR3 has 13 residues. Per the germline V gene, CDR1 is GTSNPN and CDR2 is SVGIG (reference sequence). V was shortened by 0 bases and J by 0 bases, with 5 bases between the two germline ends. CDR3 DNA: TGTGCCTGGAGTGTAGACGTGAACACTGAAGCTTTCTTT. Protein sequence: CAWSVDVNTEAFF.

Concerning this clone itself: Distinct nucleotide sequences in the sample also encode this CDR3. This chain's CDR3 is CASSGGTPNTGELFF. The CDR3 region has the DNA TGTGCCAGCAGTGGAGGGACCCCGAACACCGGGGAGCTGTTTTTT. The V and J genes are TRBV2 and TRBJ2-2, with D perhaps being TRBD1 or TRBD2 (5 bases each). CDR1 and CDR2 (germline): SNHLY, FYNNEI. This CDR3 is 15 amino acids long. With 4 bases removed from V and 0 bases from J, the gap between germline ends came to 9 bases. Based on the CDR3 plus reference TRBV2 and TRBJ2-2, the full variable domain is EPEVTQTPSHQVTQMGQEVILRCVPISNHLYFYWYRQILGQKVEFLVSFYNNEISEKSEIFDDQFSVERPDGSNFTLKIRSTKLEDSAMYFCASSGGTPNTGELFFGEGSRLTVL.

CDR3 residues: CASTLGTANQPQHF. In DNA, the CDR3 is TGTGCCAGCACCTTGGGGACAGCGAATCAGCCCCAGCATTTT. V is TRBV28 and J is TRBJ1-5, with 7 bases matching TRBD1. CDR1 is MDHEN and CDR2 is SYDVKM in the germline V gene. The CDR3 consists of 14 residues. Trimming at V came to 7 bases and at J to 4 bases, leaving 7 bases not matched to a gene.

The chain combines TRBV5-4 with TRBJ2-7; 10 positions match TRBD1. The germline gives CDR1 SGHNT, CDR2 YYREEE (reference sequence). This CDR3 has 13 amino acids. With V trimmed by 3 bases and J by 3 bases, 0 bases remained unmatched. Here the CDR3 DNA reads TGTGCCAGCAGCTGGGACAGGGGCTACGAGCAGTACTTC. Translated: CASSWDRGYEQYF. Looking up the rest from reference TRBV5-4 and TRBJ2-7 gives the full variable domain: ETGVTQSPTHLIKTRGQQVTLRCSSQSGHNTVSWYQQALGQGPQFIFQYYREEENGRGNFPPRFSGLQFPNYSSELNVNALELDDSALYLCASSWDRGYEQYFGPGTRLTVT.

On this clone: The sample holds other DNA sequences that translate to the same CDR3. The genes are TRBV27 and TRBJ1-6; TRBD1 matches at 8 bases. With 3 bases clipped from V and 8 bases from J, the junction kept 0 bases outside the gene matches. Germline V gene lookup returns CDR1 MNHEY and CDR2 SMNVEV (reference sequence). The CDR3 runs 13 residues. The CDR3 DNA follows: TGTGCCAGCAGTTTGACAGGGGATTCACCCCTCCACTTT. It codes for CASSLTGDSPLHF.

This clone was counted a single time. The chain recombines TRBV4-3 with TRBJ1-5; D is unclear. Between the trimmed V and J ends, which lost 0 bases and 3 bases, there was a span of 9 bases. The CDR3 has 15 residues. Per germline, CDR1 LGHNA and CDR2 YSLEER. The CDR3 bases are TGCGCCAGCAGCCAAGATCTCCAGACCAATCAGCCCCAGCATTTT. As protein: CASSQDLQTNQPQHF.

As concerns this clone: Different DNA sequences within this sample yield the same CDR3. The V and J genes are TRBV7-9 and TRBJ2-7; 8 positions match TRBD2. In germline, CDR1 is SEHNR, CDR2 FQNEAQ (reference sequence). This CDR3 has 13 amino acids. V shed 5 bases, J shed 2 bases, and the junction held 2 bases outside the gene matches. The CDR3 loop reads CASSAGGPYEQYF. CDR3 nucleotide sequence: TGTGCCAGCAGCGCGGGGGGACCCTACGAGCAGTACTTC.

The genes are TRBV5-1 and TRBJ2-5; 10 bases are a match to TRBD2. Germline V gene data show CDR1 as SGHRS and CDR2 as YFSETQ. With V trimmed by 0 bases and J by 9 bases, 11 bases remained unmatched. The CDR3 has 16 amino acids. The CDR3 spells CASSLGLAGASRAQYF. CDR3 nucleotides: TGCGCCAGCAGCTTGGGGCTAGCGGGAGCCTCCAGGGCCCAGTACTTC.

This chain links TRBV10-2 with TRBJ1-3; D is ambiguous. The CDR3 has 18 residues. V was pared by 3 bases and J by 0 bases, with 18 bases between. Germline assignment: CDR1 WSHSY and CDR2 SAAADI. CDR3 DNA sequence: TGCGCCAGCAGTGATTGGTATCGATCTGCGAGCTCTGGAAACACCATATATTTT. Its protein is CASSDWYRSASSGNTIYF.

CDR3 in amino acids: CASSLGGSTDTQYF. The CDR3 DNA is TGCGCCAGCAGTTTGGGGGGAAGCACAGATACGCAGTATTTT. The chain carries TRBV10-1 and TRBJ2-3; possible D gene TRBD2, 6 bases. The V gene's germline CDR1 is WNHNN and CDR2 SYGVQD (reference sequence). V lost 5 bases, J lost 0 bases, and 9 bases lay in between. CDR3 length: 14 residues.

V gene TRBV5-1 combines with J gene TRBJ2-5, with a tentative D call TRBD1 (6 bases). The CDR3 totals 16 residues. V was pared by 5 bases and J by 5 bases, with 22 bases between. Germline V gives CDR1 SGHRS, CDR2 YFSETQ. The CDR3 nucleotides are TGCGCCAGCAGACCTCACCGGGACACCCGGACGGAGACCCAGTACTTC. Translating gives CASRPHRDTRTETQYF. Using reference TRBV5-1 and TRBJ2-5 for the parts outside the CDR3, the full variable domain is KAGVTQTPRYLIKTRGQQVTLSCSPISGHRSVSWYQQTPGQGLQFLFEYFSETQRNKGNFPGRFSGRQFSNSRSEMNVSTLELGDSALYLCASRPHRDTRTETQYFGPGTRLLVL.

V usage is TRBV2 and J usage is TRBJ2-1; tentatively, D is TRBD1 (6 bases). Germline assignment: CDR1 SNHLY and CDR2 FYNNEI. Trimming cost V 6 bases and J 4 bases, with 16 bases left between them. The CDR3 length is 15 residues. CDR3 protein: CASSLDFQGYNEQFF. CDR3 in DNA: TGTGCCAGCAGCTTGGACTTCCAGGGGTACAATGAGCAGTTCTTC.